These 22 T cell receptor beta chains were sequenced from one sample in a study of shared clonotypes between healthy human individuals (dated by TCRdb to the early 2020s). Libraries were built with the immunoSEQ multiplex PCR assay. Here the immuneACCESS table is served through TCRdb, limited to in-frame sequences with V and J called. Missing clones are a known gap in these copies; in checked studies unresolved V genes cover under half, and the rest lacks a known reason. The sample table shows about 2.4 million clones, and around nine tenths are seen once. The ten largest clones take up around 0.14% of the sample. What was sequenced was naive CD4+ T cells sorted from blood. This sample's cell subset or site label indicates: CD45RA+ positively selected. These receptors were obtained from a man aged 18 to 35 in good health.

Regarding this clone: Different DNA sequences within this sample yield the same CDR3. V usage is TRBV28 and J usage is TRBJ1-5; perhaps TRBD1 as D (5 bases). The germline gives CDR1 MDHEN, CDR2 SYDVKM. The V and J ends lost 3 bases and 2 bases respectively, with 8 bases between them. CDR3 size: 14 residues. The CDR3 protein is CASSLGGRNQPQHF. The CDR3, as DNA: TGTGCCAGCAGTTTGGGGGGTCGCAATCAGCCCCAGCATTTT.

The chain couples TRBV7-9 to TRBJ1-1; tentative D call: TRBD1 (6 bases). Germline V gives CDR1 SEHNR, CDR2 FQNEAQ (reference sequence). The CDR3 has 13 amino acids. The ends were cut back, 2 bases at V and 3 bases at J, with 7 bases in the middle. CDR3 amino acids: CASSLYRDTEAFF. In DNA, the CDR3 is TGTGCCAGCAGCTTATACAGGGACACTGAAGCTTTCTTT.

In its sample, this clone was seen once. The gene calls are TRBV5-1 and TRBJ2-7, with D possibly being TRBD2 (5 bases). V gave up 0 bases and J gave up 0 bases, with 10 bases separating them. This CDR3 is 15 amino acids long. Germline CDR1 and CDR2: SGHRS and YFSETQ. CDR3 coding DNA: TGCGCCAGCAGCTTGGGTAGCGATTCCTCCTACGAGCAGTACTTC. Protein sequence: CASSLGSDSSYEQYF.

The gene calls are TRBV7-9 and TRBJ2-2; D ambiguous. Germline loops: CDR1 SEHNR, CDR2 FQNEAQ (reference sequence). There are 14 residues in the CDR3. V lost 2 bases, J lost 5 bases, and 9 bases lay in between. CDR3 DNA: TGTGCCAGCAGCTTACAGCGAGGAACCGGGGAGCTGTTTTTT. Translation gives CASSLQRGTGELFF.

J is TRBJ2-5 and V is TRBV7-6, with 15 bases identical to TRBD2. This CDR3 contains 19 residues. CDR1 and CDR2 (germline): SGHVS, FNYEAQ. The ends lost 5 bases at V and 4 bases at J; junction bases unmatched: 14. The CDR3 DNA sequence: TGTGCCAGCAGCCTCGGGACTAGCGGGAGGCCCATAGTCGGAGAGACCCAGTACTTC. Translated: CASSLGTSGRPIVGETQYF.

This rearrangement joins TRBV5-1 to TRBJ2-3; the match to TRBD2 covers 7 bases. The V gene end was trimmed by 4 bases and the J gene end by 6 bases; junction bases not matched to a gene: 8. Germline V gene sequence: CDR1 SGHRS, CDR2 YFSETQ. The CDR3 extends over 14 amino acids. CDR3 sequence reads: CASSPTAGVDTQYF. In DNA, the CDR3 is TGCGCCAGCAGCCCCACTGCGGGGGTCGATACGCAGTATTTT. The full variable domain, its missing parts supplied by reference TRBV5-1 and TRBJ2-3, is KAGVTQTPRYLIKTRGQQVTLSCSPISGHRSVSWYQQTPGQGLQFLFEYFSETQRNKGNFPGRFSGRQFSNSRSEMNVSTLELGDSALYLCASSPTAGVDTQYFGPGTRLTVL.

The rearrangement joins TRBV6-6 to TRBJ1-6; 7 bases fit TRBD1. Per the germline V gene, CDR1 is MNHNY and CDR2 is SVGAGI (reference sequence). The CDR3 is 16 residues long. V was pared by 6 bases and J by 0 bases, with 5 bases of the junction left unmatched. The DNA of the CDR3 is TGTGCCAGCAGATCAGGGGACAGCTCCTATAATTCACCCCTCCACTTT. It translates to CASRSGDSSYNSPLHF.

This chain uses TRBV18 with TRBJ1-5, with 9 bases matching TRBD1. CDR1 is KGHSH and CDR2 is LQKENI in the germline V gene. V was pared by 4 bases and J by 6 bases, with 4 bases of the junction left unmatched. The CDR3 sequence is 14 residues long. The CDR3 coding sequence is TGTGCCAGCTCACTGGACAGGGGACCTCAGCCCCAGCATTTT. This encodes CASSLDRGPQPQHF.

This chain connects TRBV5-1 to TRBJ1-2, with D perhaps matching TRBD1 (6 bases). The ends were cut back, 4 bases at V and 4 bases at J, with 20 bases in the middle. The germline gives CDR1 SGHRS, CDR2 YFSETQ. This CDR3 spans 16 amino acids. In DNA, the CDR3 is TGCGCCAGCAGCGGTGGAGTGGGGGCCTTGGGCTATGGCTACACCTTC. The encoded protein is CASSGGVGALGYGYTF.

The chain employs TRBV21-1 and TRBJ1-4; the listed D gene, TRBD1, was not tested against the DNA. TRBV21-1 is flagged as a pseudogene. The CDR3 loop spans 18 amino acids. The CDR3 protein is CASSGRHRDRVTNEKLFF. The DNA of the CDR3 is TGTGCCAGCAGCGGACGACACCGGGACAGGGTTACTAATGAAAAACTGTTTTTT.

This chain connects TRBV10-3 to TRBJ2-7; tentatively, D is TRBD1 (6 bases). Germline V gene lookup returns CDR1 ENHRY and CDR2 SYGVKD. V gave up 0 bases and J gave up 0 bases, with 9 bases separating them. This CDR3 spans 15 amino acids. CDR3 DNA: TGTGCCATCAGTGAGTCGCCAGGGGTCTCCTACGAGCAGTACTTC. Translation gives CAISESPGVSYEQYF.

For the CDR3, the DNA is TGTGCCAGCAGCTTAGAAGGCGGGAAATACAATGAGCAGTTCTTC. Translation gives CASSLEGGKYNEQFF. The chain couples TRBV7-2 to TRBJ2-1; D possibly corresponds to TRBD2 (6 bases). The CDR3 runs 15 residues. Per germline, CDR1 SGHTA and CDR2 FQGNSA. V gave up 1 base and J gave up 4 bases, with 11 bases separating them.

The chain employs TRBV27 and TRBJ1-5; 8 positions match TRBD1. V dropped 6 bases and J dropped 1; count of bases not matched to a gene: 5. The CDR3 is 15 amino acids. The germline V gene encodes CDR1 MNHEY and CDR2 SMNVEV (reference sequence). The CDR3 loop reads CASRNRGLSNQPQHF. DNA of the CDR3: TGTGCCAGCAGAAACAGGGGGTTGAGCAATCAGCCCCAGCATTTT.

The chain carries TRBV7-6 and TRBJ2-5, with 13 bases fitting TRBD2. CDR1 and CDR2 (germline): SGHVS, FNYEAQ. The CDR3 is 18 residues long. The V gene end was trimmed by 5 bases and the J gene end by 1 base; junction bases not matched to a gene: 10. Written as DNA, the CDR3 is TGTGCCAGCAGCCCACTAGCGGGGGGGTTTATCCGCCAAGAGACCCAGTACTTC. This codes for CASSPLAGGFIRQETQYF.

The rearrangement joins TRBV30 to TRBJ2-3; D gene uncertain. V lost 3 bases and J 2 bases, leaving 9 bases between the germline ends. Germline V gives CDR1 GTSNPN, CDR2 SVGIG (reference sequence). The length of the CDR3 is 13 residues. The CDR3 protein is CAWRLESTDTQYF. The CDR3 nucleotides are TGTGCCTGGAGACTTGAGTCCACAGATACGCAGTATTTT.

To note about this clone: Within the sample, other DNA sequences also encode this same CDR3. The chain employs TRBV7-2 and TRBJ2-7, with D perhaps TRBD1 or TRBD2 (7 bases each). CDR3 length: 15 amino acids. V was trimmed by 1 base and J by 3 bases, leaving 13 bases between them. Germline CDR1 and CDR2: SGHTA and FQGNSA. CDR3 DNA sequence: TGTGCCAGCAGCTTAGGTCAGGGGGGGTACTACGAGCAGTACTTC. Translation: CASSLGQGGYYEQYF.

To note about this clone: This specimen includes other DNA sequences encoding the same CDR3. The CDR3: CASSVQGADSPLHF. The CDR3, as DNA: TGTGCCAGTAGTGTACAGGGGGCTGATTCACCCCTCCACTTT. This chain connects TRBV19 to TRBJ1-6; 9 positions match TRBD1. This CDR3 has 14 residues. CDR1 LNHDA and CDR2 SQIVND come from the germline V gene (reference sequence). V shed 5 bases and J 8 bases; nucleotides not matched to a gene: 4.

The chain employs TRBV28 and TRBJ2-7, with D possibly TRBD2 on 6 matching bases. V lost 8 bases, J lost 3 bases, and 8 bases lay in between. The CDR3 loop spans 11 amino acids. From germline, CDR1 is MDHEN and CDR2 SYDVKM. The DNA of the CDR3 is TGTGCCAGCGCGGGGAACTACGAGCAGTACTTC. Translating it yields CASAGNYEQYF. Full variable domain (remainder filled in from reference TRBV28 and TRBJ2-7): DVKVTQSSRYLVKRTGEKVFLECVQDMDHENMFWYRQDPGLGLRLIYFSYDVKMKEKGDIPEGYSVSREKKERFSLILESASTNQTSMYLCASAGNYEQYFGPGTRLTVT.

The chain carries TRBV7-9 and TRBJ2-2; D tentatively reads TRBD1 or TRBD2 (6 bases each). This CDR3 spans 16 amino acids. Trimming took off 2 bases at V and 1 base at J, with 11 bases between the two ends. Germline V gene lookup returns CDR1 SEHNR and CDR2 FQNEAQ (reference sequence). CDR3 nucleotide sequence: TGTGCCAGCAGCTTAAAAGGAGGGGGGAACACCGGGGAGCTGTTTTTT. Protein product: CASSLKGGGNTGELFF.

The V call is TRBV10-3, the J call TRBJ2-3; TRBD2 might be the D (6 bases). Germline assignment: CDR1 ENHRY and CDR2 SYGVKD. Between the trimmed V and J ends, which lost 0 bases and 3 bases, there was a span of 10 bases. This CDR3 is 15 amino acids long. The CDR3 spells CAISESERATDTQYF. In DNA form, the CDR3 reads TGTGCCATCAGTGAGTCTGAGCGGGCAACAGATACGCAGTATTTT.

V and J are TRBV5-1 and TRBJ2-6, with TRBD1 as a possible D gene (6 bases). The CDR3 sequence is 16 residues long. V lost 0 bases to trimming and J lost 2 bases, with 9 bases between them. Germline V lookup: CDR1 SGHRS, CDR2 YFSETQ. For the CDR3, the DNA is TGCGCCAGCAGCTTGGCCAGGGGCGCTGGGGCCAACGTCCTGACTTTC. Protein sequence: CASSLARGAGANVLTF. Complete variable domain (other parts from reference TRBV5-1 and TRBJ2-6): KAGVTQTPRYLIKTRGQQVTLSCSPISGHRSVSWYQQTPGQGLQFLFEYFSETQRNKGNFPGRFSGRQFSNSRSEMNVSTLELGDSALYLCASSLARGAGANVLTFGAGSRLTVL.

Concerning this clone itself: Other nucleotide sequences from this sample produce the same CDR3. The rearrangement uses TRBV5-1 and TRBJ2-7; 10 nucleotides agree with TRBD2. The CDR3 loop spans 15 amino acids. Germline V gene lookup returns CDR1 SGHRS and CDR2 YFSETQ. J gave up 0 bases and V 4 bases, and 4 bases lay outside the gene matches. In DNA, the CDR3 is TGCGCCAGCAGCCCGTGGACTAGCGGCTCCTACGAGCAGTACTTC. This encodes CASSPWTSGSYEQYF. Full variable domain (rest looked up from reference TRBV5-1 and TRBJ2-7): KAGVTQTPRYLIKTRGQQVTLSCSPISGHRSVSWYQQTPGQGLQFLFEYFSETQRNKGNFPGRFSGRQFSNSRSEMNVSTLELGDSALYLCASSPWTSGSYEQYFGPGTRLTVT.